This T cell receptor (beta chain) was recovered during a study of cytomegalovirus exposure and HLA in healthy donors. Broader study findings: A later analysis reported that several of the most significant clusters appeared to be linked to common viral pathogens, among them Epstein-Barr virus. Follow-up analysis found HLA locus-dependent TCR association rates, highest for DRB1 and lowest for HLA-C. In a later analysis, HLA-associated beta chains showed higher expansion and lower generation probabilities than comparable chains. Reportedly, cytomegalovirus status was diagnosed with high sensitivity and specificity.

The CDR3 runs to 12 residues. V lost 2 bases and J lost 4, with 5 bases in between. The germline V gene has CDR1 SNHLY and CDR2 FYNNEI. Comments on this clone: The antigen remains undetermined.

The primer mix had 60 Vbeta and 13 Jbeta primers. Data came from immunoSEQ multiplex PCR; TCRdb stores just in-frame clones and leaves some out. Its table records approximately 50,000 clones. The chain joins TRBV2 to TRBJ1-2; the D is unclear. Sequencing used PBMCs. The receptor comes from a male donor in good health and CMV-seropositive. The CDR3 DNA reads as TGTGCCAGCAGTGAATTGAGCTATGGCTACACCTTC. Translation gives CASSELSYGYTF.